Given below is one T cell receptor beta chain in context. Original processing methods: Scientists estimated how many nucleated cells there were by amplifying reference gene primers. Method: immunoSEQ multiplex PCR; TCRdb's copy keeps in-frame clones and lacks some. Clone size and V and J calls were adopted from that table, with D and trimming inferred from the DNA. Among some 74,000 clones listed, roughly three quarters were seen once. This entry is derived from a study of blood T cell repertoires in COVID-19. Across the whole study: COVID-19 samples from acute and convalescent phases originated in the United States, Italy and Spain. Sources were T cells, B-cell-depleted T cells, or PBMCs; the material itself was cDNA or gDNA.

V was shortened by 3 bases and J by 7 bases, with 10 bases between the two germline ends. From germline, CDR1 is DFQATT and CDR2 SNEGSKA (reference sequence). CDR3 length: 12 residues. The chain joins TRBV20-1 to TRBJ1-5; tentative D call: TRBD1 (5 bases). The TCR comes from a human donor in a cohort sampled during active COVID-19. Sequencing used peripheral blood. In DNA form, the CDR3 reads TGCAGTGCTAGTCGTCGGGGGCAGCCCCAGCATTTT. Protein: CSASRRGQPQHF.